The clone carrying this TCR beta chain was seen repeatedly, ten times or more. The antigen is undetermined. In TCRdb, the reads were re-called with MiXCR into one record per CDR3 protein. The sample lists roughly 990,000 distinct CDR3 sequences; 30% to 40% were seen once. The sample originates from a study of T cell repertoires in cytomegalovirus infection. Study-level background: CMV epitopes, recently identified HLA-C-restricted and well-studied HLA-B-restricted, were used. The public TCR beta signatures pointed to both CMV infection and matching HLA type.

V lost 2 bases and J 2 bases, leaving 16 bases between the germline ends. CDR1 is SGHVS and CDR2 is FNYEAQ in the germline V gene. The CDR3 runs to 16 residues. Study-wide results and caveats: Clonotype analysis showed dominance of the ex vivo response by HLA-C-restricted CMV-specific TCR beta clonotypes. Identification of carriers of CMV plus the relevant HLA was achieved through cumulative public TCR beta family frequency.

The TCR was taken from a human donor in good health (CMV status not recorded). Some clones in this sample may be carry-over from other donors' samples. Sequenced here: cultured CD8+ T cells from PBMCs, sampled from culture after CMV antigen stimulation. The chain combines TRBV7-6 with TRBJ2-7; D is possibly TRBD2 (6 bases). The CDR3 region has the DNA TGTGCCAGCAGCTTAAGCTTAGCGGCAATTCCCTACGAGCAGTACTTC. Its translation is CASSLSLAAIPYEQYF.